This entry lists 28 T cell receptor beta chains sequenced from one sample in a study of cytotoxic CD8 clonotypes in ibrutinib-treated CLL. TCRdb's table, derived via immunoSEQ multiplex PCR, lists solely in-frame clones and lacks some. The sample holds just over 45,000 clones; approximately 69% are singletons and the top ten take around 13%. The sample was PBMCs, taken after 12 months of ibrutinib treatment. These receptors were collected from a human donor with chronic lymphocytic leukemia.

The V and J genes are TRBV28 and TRBJ2-1; a possible D gene is TRBD1 (5 bases). The CDR3 spans 11 residues. Germline lookup yields CDR1 MDHEN and CDR2 SYDVKM. The V end lost 1 base, the J end lost 11 bases, and 6 bases lay between the germline ends. The CDR3 sequence is CASSLSGQQFF. Here the CDR3 DNA reads TGTGCCAGCAGTTTATCAGGGCAGCAGTTCTTC.

J is TRBJ2-1 and V is TRBV5-1; unclear D gene. V gave up 7 bases and J gave up 10 bases, with 18 bases separating them. The CDR3 runs 13 residues. Germline CDR1 is SGHRS and CDR2 is YFSETQ. This chain's CDR3 is CASFPEGMGEQFF. In DNA form, the CDR3 reads TGCGCCAGCTTCCCGGAAGGTATGGGCGAGCAGTTCTTC.

This clone was seen once. This sequence joins TRBV6-1 and TRBJ1-2, with D perhaps matching TRBD1 (5 bases). This CDR3 has 13 amino acids. The germline V gene has CDR1 MNHNS and CDR2 SASEGT. Trimming took off 5 bases at V and 8 bases at J, with 15 bases between the two ends. In nucleotides, the CDR3 is TGTGCCAGCAGTCCCGGGACGATCCAGGGCTACACCTTC. It is translated as CASSPGTIQGYTF.

Many counts were recorded for this clone. The chain links TRBV2 to TRBJ2-3, with a tentative D call TRBD1 (6 bases). The germline V gene has CDR1 SNHLY and CDR2 FYNNEI. The CDR3 is made up of 17 amino acids. V was pared by 2 bases and J by 1 base, with 16 bases between. The CDR3 is CASSETPGTRGTDTQYF. Here the CDR3 DNA reads TGTGCCAGCAGTGAAACCCCCGGGACACGAGGCACAGATACGCAGTATTTT.

The V call is TRBV10-3, the J call TRBJ1-2; D gene ambiguous. Germline CDR1 reads ENHRY; CDR2 reads SYGVKD. CDR3 length: 13 residues. The ends were cut back, 6 bases at V and 2 bases at J, with 10 bases in the middle. The CDR3 sequence is CAIRPERNYGYTF. In DNA form, the CDR3 reads TGTGCCATCAGACCCGAGAGAAACTATGGCTACACCTTC.

The gene calls are TRBV9 and TRBJ2-3; 7 bases agree with TRBD2. The CDR3 covers 17 residues. Germline CDR1 is SGDLS and CDR2 is YYNGEE. Trimming removed 0 bases from V and 0 bases from J; junction bases left unmatched: 7. CDR3 region: CASSVAQRGTSTDTQYF. CDR3 nucleotides: TGTGCCAGCAGCGTAGCCCAGCGGGGCACTAGCACAGATACGCAGTATTTT. Full variable domain (missing parts from reference TRBV9 and TRBJ2-3): DSGVTQTPKHLITATGQRVTLRCSPRSGDLSVYWYQQSLDQGLQFLIQYYNGEERAKGNILERFSAQQFPDLHSELNLSSLELGDSALYFCASSVAQRGTSTDTQYFGPGTRLTVL.

The chain couples TRBV7-3 to TRBJ2-2, with D perhaps given as TRBD1 or TRBD2 (5 bases each). This CDR3 has 15 residues. The V end lost 2 bases, the J end lost 3 bases, and 10 bases lay between the germline ends. CDR1 and CDR2 (germline): SGHTA, FQGTGA. In DNA form, the CDR3 reads TGTGCCAGCAGCTTAGGGACGGCTTACACCGGGGAGCTGTTTTTT. This codes for CASSLGTAYTGELFF.

V usage is TRBV9 and J usage is TRBJ2-6; D gene uncertain. Germline lookup yields CDR1 SGDLS and CDR2 YYNGEE. This CDR3 has 18 amino acids. Trimming stripped 4 bases from V and 5 bases from J, with 22 bases between. The CDR3 here is CASSLAAGDPNWANVLTF. DNA of the CDR3: TGTGCCAGCAGCTTGGCAGCAGGAGATCCCAACTGGGCCAACGTCCTGACTTTC.

The chain has TRBV27 and TRBJ1-5, with D possibly being TRBD1 (6 bases). Trimming removed 0 bases from V and 0 bases from J, with 15 bases in between. Germline assignment: CDR1 MNHEY and CDR2 SMNVEV (reference sequence). The CDR3 is 18 amino acids. The CDR3 sequence is CASSLSWVGTYSNQPQHF. CDR3 sequence (DNA): TGTGCCAGCAGTTTATCGTGGGTGGGGACATATAGCAATCAGCCCCAGCATTTT.

V and J are TRBV28 and TRBJ2-7; possibly TRBD1 for D (6 bases). This CDR3 spans 14 amino acids. The germline V and J ends were trimmed by 2 bases and 3 bases, with 11 bases remaining between them. CDR1 is MDHEN and CDR2 is SYDVKM in the germline V gene. DNA for the CDR3: TGTGCCAGCAGTTTAGGACAGATCTACTACGAGCAGTACTTC. It specifies CASSLGQIYYEQYF. Supplemented by reference TRBV28 and TRBJ2-7, the full variable domain reads DVKVTQSSRYLVKRTGEKVFLECVQDMDHENMFWYRQDPGLGLRLIYFSYDVKMKEKGDIPEGYSVSREKKERFSLILESASTNQTSMYLCASSLGQIYYEQYFGPGTRLTVT.

The chain couples TRBV5-1 to TRBJ2-7; the D gene is possibly TRBD2 (6 bases). The CDR3 is made up of 18 amino acids. Trimming removed 0 bases from V and 1 base from J, with 20 bases in between. CDR1 and CDR2 (germline): SGHRS, YFSETQ. The CDR3 reads CASSLDLSWGLTSYEQYF. The CDR3 DNA sequence: TGCGCCAGCAGCTTGGATTTGAGTTGGGGACTGACGTCCTACGAGCAGTACTTC.

The CDR3 spells CASSFGPGTVTLRYGYTF. The CDR3 bases are TGCGCCAGCAGCTTTGGCCCCGGGACAGTAACGTTGCGCTATGGCTACACCTTC. V is TRBV5-1 and J is TRBJ1-2; 7 positions agree with TRBD1. Germline V gene sequence: CDR1 SGHRS, CDR2 YFSETQ. This CDR3 spans 18 amino acids. Losses at the gene ends were 2 bases for V and 4 bases for J; bases not matched to a gene: 17. Full variable domain (missing parts from reference TRBV5-1 and TRBJ1-2): KAGVTQTPRYLIKTRGQQVTLSCSPISGHRSVSWYQQTPGQGLQFLFEYFSETQRNKGNFPGRFSGRQFSNSRSEMNVSTLELGDSALYLCASSFGPGTVTLRYGYTFGSGTRLTVV.

This clone was counted only a few times. The J gene is TRBJ1-4, the V gene TRBV9; 7 bases fit TRBD1. Trimming took 6 bases from V and 7 from J; bases not matched to a gene: 15. The CDR3 has 16 residues. Per germline, CDR1 SGDLS and CDR2 YYNGEE. CDR3: CASTQQGGPEGEKLFF. Here the CDR3 DNA reads TGTGCCAGCACCCAGCAGGGGGGGCCCGAGGGTGAAAAACTGTTTTTT.

This clone was counted only a few times. The genes are TRBV6-5 and TRBJ1-2; tentatively, D is TRBD1 (5 bases). The CDR3 is 15 residues long. The V gene lost 0 bases and the J gene lost 4 bases, with 12 bases spanning the gap. The germline gives CDR1 MNHEY, CDR2 SVGAGI. The CDR3 DNA sequence: TGTGCCAGCAGTTACTCGCCTGGGGGGAGCTATGGCTACACCTTC. It translates to CASSYSPGGSYGYTF.

This chain joins TRBV5-1 and TRBJ2-7; D may be TRBD1 (6 bases). Germline V gives CDR1 SGHRS, CDR2 YFSETQ. The CDR3 is 15 residues long. Trimming cost V 0 bases and J 2 bases, with 12 bases left between them. CDR3 sequence: CASSLAPGDPYEQYF. The DNA for the CDR3 is TGCGCCAGCAGCTTGGCCCCAGGGGATCCCTACGAGCAGTACTTC.

The J gene is TRBJ1-2, the V gene TRBV18; 8 bases fit TRBD1. This CDR3 has 14 amino acids. From germline, CDR1 is KGHSH and CDR2 LQKENI. After removal of 3 bases from V and 2 bases from J, the junction contained 2 bases not matched to a gene. The CDR3 region is CASSPTGANYGYTF. CDR3 nucleotide sequence: TGTGCCAGCTCACCGACAGGGGCCAACTATGGCTACACCTTC.

This chain joins TRBV15 and TRBJ2-5, with TRBD2 matching 7 bases. V dropped 0 bases and J dropped 2; count of bases not matched to a gene: 6. CDR1 is LNHNV, CDR2 YYDKDF, per germline (reference sequence). The CDR3 has 16 amino acids. The CDR3 spells CATSRDSSGVQETQYF. The CDR3 DNA sequence: TGTGCCACCAGCAGAGATTCCAGCGGGGTGCAAGAGACCCAGTACTTC.

V gene TRBV6-1 combines with J gene TRBJ1-5; D is uncertain. V lost 8 bases, J lost 9 bases, and 11 bases lay in between. Germline lookup yields CDR1 MNHNS and CDR2 SASEGT. This CDR3 is 11 amino acids long. The CDR3 region has the DNA TGTGCCAGCGCCCAAGGTGGGCCCCAGCATTTT. Translating gives CASAQGGPQHF.

V gene TRBV2 combines with J gene TRBJ1-6; D is uncertain. The CDR3 covers 13 residues. Trimming took 3 bases from V and 7 from J, leaving 7 bases between them. CDR1 is SNHLY and CDR2 is FYNNEI in the germline V gene. For the CDR3, the DNA is TGTGCCAGCAGTGATTCGAGAAATTCACCCCTCCACTTT. Translated, it gives CASSDSRNSPLHF.

The V call is TRBV5-1, the J call TRBJ1-1; 9 bases map to TRBD1. Unmatched junction bases numbered 2, after V lost 0 bases and J lost 2 bases. This CDR3 comprises 15 residues. Germline V lookup: CDR1 SGHRS, CDR2 YFSETQ. The CDR3 bases are TGCGCCAGCAGCTTGGCGGGACAGGGCAACACTGAAGCTTTCTTT. Its translation: CASSLAGQGNTEAFF.

The chain carries TRBV28 and TRBJ2-7; D not certain. CDR1 is MDHEN, CDR2 SYDVKM, per germline. This CDR3 has 11 amino acids. Trimming stripped 8 bases from V and 3 bases from J, with 8 bases between. The CDR3 region has the DNA TGTGCCAGCTACGGGCACTACGAGCAGTACTTC. Translation gives CASYGHYEQYF.

This clone occurred a few times. The junction does not match germline at one end; this may be a read error. Other nucleotide sequences in the sample specify the same CDR3. This chain joins TRBV29-1 and TRBJ1-1; no clear D gene. The germline gives CDR1 SQVTM, CDR2 ANQGSEA. This CDR3 is built from 11 residues. The CDR3 DNA follows: TGCAGCGGGACTTTGAACACTGAAGCTTTCTTC. Protein: CSGTLNTEAFF.

As regards this clone: In this CDR3 the conserved last residue, phenylalanine or tryptophan, is missing, so a read error is likely. This chain uses TRBV15 with TRBJ2-3; no reliable D call. V was pared by 1 base and J by 4 bases, with 9 bases between. Germline CDR1 is LNHNV and CDR2 is YYDKDF (reference sequence). The CDR3 length is 14 residues. The CDR3 DNA sequence: TGTGCCACCAGCAGAGGTGGCAGACCAGATACGCAGTATCTT. Translation gives CATSRGGRPDTQYL.

This clone was detected a few times. The chain is built from TRBV5-1 and TRBJ2-7; 7 bases line up with TRBD1. The V gene end was trimmed by 4 bases and the J gene end by 3 bases; junction bases not matched to a gene: 10. From germline, CDR1 is SGHRS and CDR2 YFSETQ. The CDR3 is 15 residues long. The CDR3 nucleotides read TGCGCCAGCAGCGCTACAGGGGACGGTCTCTACGAGCAGTACTTC. Protein sequence: CASSATGDGLYEQYF.

The chain uses TRBV19 and TRBJ2-7; TRBD1 might be the D (6 bases). Between the trimmed V and J ends, which lost 3 bases and 2 bases, there was a span of 14 bases. The V gene's germline CDR1 is LNHDA and CDR2 SQIVND (reference sequence). The CDR3 has 15 amino acids. The CDR3 protein is CASSIRDRTTYEQYF. The CDR3 nucleotides read TGTGCCAGTAGTATCCGAGACAGGACGACCTACGAGCAGTACTTC.

The rearrangement joins TRBV2 to TRBJ2-7; TRBD2 matches 10 bases. CDR1 is SNHLY, CDR2 FYNNEI, per germline. J was trimmed by 2 bases and V by 4 bases; bases with no gene match: 8. The CDR3 is 16 amino acids. The CDR3 nucleotides are TGTGCCAGCAGTGGGGGATGGACTAGCGGCACCTACGAGCAGTACTTC. Its translation: CASSGGWTSGTYEQYF.

In this sample, this clone turned up a few times. This chain uses TRBV7-9 with TRBJ1-1; TRBD1 might be the D (6 bases). The germline V gene encodes CDR1 SEHNR and CDR2 FQNEAQ (reference sequence). Trimming removed 6 bases at V and 0 bases at J, with 20 bases between. CDR3 length: 17 amino acids. The CDR3 DNA reads as TGTGCCAGCAGGGATACAGGGACGCACCTCCTGAACACTGAAGCTTTCTTT. Its protein product is CASRDTGTHLLNTEAFF.

Written as DNA, the CDR3 is TGTGCCAGCAGCGCCACGACAGGGACGAAAGGCTACACCTTC. Amino acid sequence: CASSATTGTKGYTF. The chain carries TRBV7-4 and TRBJ1-2, with 7 bases identical to TRBD1. CDR3 size: 14 residues. Unmatched junction bases numbered 11, after V lost 5 bases and J lost 8 bases. Germline CDR1 and CDR2: SGHVT and SQSDAQ. The entire variable domain, with the rest obtained from reference TRBV7-4 and TRBJ1-2, is as follows: GAGVSQSPRYKVAKRGRDVALRCDSISGHVTLYWYRQTLGQGSEVLTYSQSDAQRDKSGRPSGRFSAERPERSVSTLKIQRTEQGDSAVYLCASSATTGTKGYTFGSGTRLTVV.